The 9 T cell receptor beta chains listed next were all sequenced from one sample in a study of T cells after yellow fever vaccination. One entry per CDR3 protein, called by TCRdb with MiXCR from the 5' RACE reads. The profile covers 300,000 or so distinct CDR3 sequences, with around 8.1% appearing a single time and roughly 15% taken by the ten largest. The specimen was PBMCs, collected 35 to 50 days after the first yellow fever vaccination. These receptors all stem from a man aged 18 to 29 who received the YFV17D yellow fever vaccine.

In this sample, this clonotype turned up a few times. CDR3 coding DNA: TGCGCCAGCAGCTTGGAAGGGACTCACAATGAGCAGTTCTTC. Amino acid sequence: CASSLEGTHNEQFF. The chain joins TRBV5-1 to TRBJ2-1; TRBD2 might be the D (6 bases). V lost 0 bases, J lost 5 bases, and 9 bases lay in between. This CDR3 is 14 amino acids long. Germline CDR1 SGHRS, CDR2 YFSETQ. Supplemented by reference TRBV5-1 and TRBJ2-1, the full variable domain reads KAGVTQTPRYLIKTRGQQVTLSCSPISGHRSVSWYQQTPGQGLQFLFEYFSETQRNKGNFPGRFSGRQFSNSRSEMNVSTLELGDSALYLCASSLEGTHNEQFFGPGTRLTVL.

This clonotype was observed at least ten times. J is TRBJ2-2 and V is TRBV5-1; no firm D call. The length of the CDR3 is 13 residues. The V gene lost 0 bases and the J gene lost 6 bases, with 6 bases spanning the gap. CDR1 and CDR2 (germline): SGHRS, YFSETQ. The CDR3 is CASSLEISGELFF. CDR3 bases: TGCGCCAGCAGCTTGGAGATCTCCGGGGAGCTGTTTTTT.

This clonotype has more than one count but fewer than ten. J is TRBJ1-2 and V is TRBV12-3 or TRBV12-4; no firm D call. Trimming shortened V by 5 bases and J by 7 bases, and 17 bases separated the two germline ends. This CDR3 is built from 14 residues. The CDR3 sequence is CASSPGSGSLGYTF. In DNA form, the CDR3 reads TGTGCCAGCAGTCCGGGATCGGGGAGCCTTGGCTACACCTTC.

V usage is TRBV5-5 and J usage is TRBJ1-3; maybe TRBD1 (6 bases). V was pared by 3 bases and J by 8 bases, with 12 bases between. The CDR3 contains 13 residues. Germline V lookup: CDR1 SGHKS, CDR2 YYEKEE (reference sequence). CDR3 in DNA: TGTGCCAGCAGCTGGCAGGGGTTGGACACCATATATTTT. Its translation is CASSWQGLDTIYF.

V usage is TRBV27 and J usage is TRBJ1-5, with 8 bases fitting TRBD1. Trimming took 6 bases from V and 7 from J; bases not matched to a gene: 8. CDR3 length: 14 amino acids. The V gene's germline CDR1 is MNHEY and CDR2 SMNVEV (reference sequence). DNA for the CDR3: TGTGCCAGCAGCACGGGACAGGTTGGCCAGCCCCAGCATTTT. It is translated as CASSTGQVGQPQHF.

This clonotype was recorded many times. The junction departs from the called germline gene at one end, perhaps through a read error. The chain has TRBV20-1 and TRBJ2-1; D is uncertain. This CDR3 region has 13 residues. CDR1 and CDR2 (germline): DFQATT, SNEGSKA (reference sequence). The CDR3 here is CSARVSAGAEQFF. In DNA form, the CDR3 reads TGCAGTGCAAGAGTCTCGGCAGGAGCTGAGCAGTTCTTC.

This clonotype was recorded only once. V gene TRBV20-1 combines with J gene TRBJ1-1; D not certain. The ends were cut back, 0 bases at V and 0 bases at J, with 14 bases in the middle. The CDR3 runs to 16 residues. Germline V gene sequence: CDR1 DFQATT, CDR2 SNEGSKA (reference sequence). CDR3 in amino acids: CSARDLQGKLNTEAFF. The CDR3 nucleotides are TGCAGTGCTAGAGATCTTCAAGGCAAGTTGAACACTGAAGCTTTCTTT.

The chain links TRBV4-3 to TRBJ2-4; D gene unclear. Per the germline V gene, CDR1 is LGHNA and CDR2 is YSLEER. V was clipped by 0 bases and J by 5 bases, with 8 bases between them. This CDR3 region has 14 residues. CDR3 in DNA: TGCGCCAGCAGCCAAGATTACGCAGAAAACATTCAGTACTTC. Its protein product is CASSQDYAENIQYF.

This chain's CDR3 is CSARKRGESTDTQYF. For the CDR3, the DNA is TGCAGTGCGCGGAAGCGGGGGGAAAGCACAGATACGCAGTATTTT. The rearrangement uses TRBV20-1 and TRBJ2-3, with 9 bases identical to TRBD2. The CDR3 contains 15 residues. V shed 6 bases and J 0 bases; nucleotides not matched to a gene: 7. The V gene's germline CDR1 is DFQATT and CDR2 SNEGSKA (reference sequence).